This T cell receptor (beta chain) is from a study of naive and memory T cell subsets. An equimolar mix of two oligonucleotides served as the beta constant-region primer for TRBC1 and TRBC2. The ligated cDNA underwent four PCR rounds using SP2 and nested alpha and beta constant-region primers. One entry per CDR3 protein results from TCRdb running MiXCR on the UMI-ligation and nested PCR reads. The data show 90,000 to 120,000 distinct CDR3 sequences, 14% seen once. This clonotype was counted between two and nine times. What it recognizes is unknown. Study results and limitations: Naive repertoires, especially CD8, held a few larger clonotypes, possibly memory cells re-expressing CD45RA.

The germline V gene has CDR1 MNHEY and CDR2 SVGAGI. Trimming removed 0 bases from V and 4 bases from J, with 12 bases in between. This CDR3 region has 15 residues. The sequencing sample was made of naive CD8+ T cells from blood. This rearrangement joins TRBV6-5 to TRBJ1-2; the D is unclear. This TCR came from a human donor in good health. CDR3 DNA: TGTGCCAGCAGTTACTCATCCGTGACGGGCTATGGCTACACCTTC. This codes for CASSYSSVTGYGYTF.